This T cell receptor (beta chain) was sequenced for a study of T-cell reconstitution after alpha-beta-depleted transplantation in children. Points from the study as a whole: The high TCRbeta diversity at day 60 in some patients came from surviving recipient T cells and thymic progenitors. Expanded graft clones numbering several hundred reportedly gave rise to alpha-beta T cells about two months after transplant. T-cell numbers and diversity, one year after transplant, stemmed largely from T cells that were newly produced.

Turning to this clonotype: What it recognizes is unknown.

Preparing the TCRbeta library involved the use of unique molecular identifiers. TCRdb analysed the PCR reads with MiXCR anew, one entry per CDR3 protein. The sample has about 300,000 distinct CDR3 sequences, 6% to 10% seen once. Trimming shortened V by 0 bases and J by 1 base, and 12 bases separated the two germline ends. Germline V gene data show CDR1 as MGHRA and CDR2 as YSYEKL. The CDR3 sequence is 16 residues long. Sequencing used peripheral blood, obtained 360 days after TCRalphabeta/CD19-depleted stem cell transplant. The TCR was taken from a female patient between 2 and 15 years old who had a stem cell transplant for Fanconi anemia, so the T cells may come from the graft donor. The chain links TRBV4-1 to TRBJ1-1; TRBD1 might be the D (6 bases). The chain's CDR3 is CASSQDMDSTNTEAFF. The CDR3 coding sequence is TGCGCCAGCAGCCAAGATATGGACAGTACGAACACTGAAGCTTTCTTT.